Following are 12 T cell receptor beta chains from one sample sequenced in a study of a mutant IDH1 vaccine in newly diagnosed glioma. Their antigens remain unidentified. Libraries were prepared by immunoSEQ multiplex PCR; TCRdb keeps only in-frame clonotypes and omits some of them. The sample holds around 32,000 clones, about four fifths seen once. The time point denotes: week 35, safety follow-up. Doses consisted of 300 ug of mutant IDH1 20-mer peptide each, paired with topical imiquimod. This specimen consisted of PBMCs, obtained from a glioma patient whose treatment included an IDH1 peptide vaccine. Receptors were obtained from a man aged 35 to 55 with glioma. Some clones in this sample may be carry-over from other donors' samples.

The rearrangement uses TRBV5-4 and TRBJ1-2; 7 bases match TRBD1. This CDR3 has 15 amino acids. Germline V gene sequence: CDR1 SGHNT, CDR2 YYREEE (reference sequence). The V and J ends lost 0 bases and 6 bases, in that order; junction bases with no gene match: 8. The CDR3 reads CASSLERQGSNGYTF. In DNA, the CDR3 is TGTGCCAGCAGCTTGGAGAGACAGGGTAGCAATGGCTACACCTTC.

The V gene is TRBV7-9, the J gene TRBJ2-1; D is undetermined. CDR1 SEHNR and CDR2 FQNEAQ come from the germline V gene (reference sequence). Trimming stripped 1 base from V and 13 bases from J, with 11 bases between. The length of the CDR3 is 12 residues. The CDR3, as DNA: TGTGCCAGCAGCTTAGAATTCCGTCCCCAGTTCTTC. It translates to CASSLEFRPQFF.

This clone was detected a few times. The chain recombines TRBV29-1 with TRBJ1-1; D is perhaps TRBD1 (6 bases). The CDR3 length is 13 residues. Germline CDR1 reads SQVTM; CDR2 reads ANQGSEA. Trimming removed 4 bases from V and 1 base from J, with 10 bases in between. This CDR3 is CSVAVQGNTEAFF. The DNA of the CDR3 is TGCAGCGTTGCCGTACAGGGGAACACTGAAGCTTTCTTT.

The chain carries TRBV27 and TRBJ1-1; TRBD1 aligns across 8 bases. The ends lost 0 bases at V and 10 bases at J; junction bases unmatched: 10. The CDR3 covers 15 residues. In germline, CDR1 is MNHEY, CDR2 SMNVEV (reference sequence). CDR3 coding DNA: TGTGCCAGCAGTTTATCGAGTGTGGGCACAGGGGGAGCTTTCTTT. It specifies CASSLSSVGTGGAFF.

The CDR3 DNA reads TGTGCCAGCAGTGGGACTAGCTTGGAGACCCAGTACTTC. This encodes CASSGTSLETQYF. V usage is TRBV6-1 and J usage is TRBJ2-5, with 8 positions matching TRBD2. The CDR3 is made up of 13 amino acids. CDR1 and CDR2 from the germline V gene are MNHNS and SASEGT. The J segment lost 5 bases and the V segment lost 4 bases, leaving 3 bases of the junction unmatched.

This sequence joins TRBV27 and TRBJ1-2; a possible D gene is TRBD1 (5 bases). Looked up from germline, CDR1 is MNHEY and CDR2 is SMNVEV (reference sequence). The V gene lost 3 bases and the J gene lost 1 base, with 9 bases spanning the gap. The CDR3 sequence is 14 residues long. The CDR3 sequence is CASSFWGINYGYTF. In DNA, the CDR3 is TGTGCCAGCAGTTTCTGGGGGATTAACTATGGCTACACCTTC.

This clone was seen more than once but under ten times. The genes are TRBV5-1 and TRBJ2-1; 12 nucleotides agree with TRBD1. Germline assignment: CDR1 SGHRS and CDR2 YFSETQ. CDR3 size: 15 residues. V lost 0 bases and J lost 10; bases outside the gene matches: 5. The CDR3 DNA sequence: TGCGCCAGCAGCTTGGGGGGACAGGGGGCTTGGGAGCAGTTCTTC. Translated, it gives CASSLGGQGAWEQFF. Supplemented by reference TRBV5-1 and TRBJ2-1, the full variable domain reads KAGVTQTPRYLIKTRGQQVTLSCSPISGHRSVSWYQQTPGQGLQFLFEYFSETQRNKGNFPGRFSGRQFSNSRSEMNVSTLELGDSALYLCASSLGGQGAWEQFFGPGTRLTVL.

This clone appeared a few times. V gene TRBV5-1 combines with J gene TRBJ2-1; D may be TRBD2 (5 bases). Trimming pared 1 base from V and 5 bases from J, leaving 13 bases between. CDR3 size: 15 residues. Germline CDR1 and CDR2: SGHRS and YFSETQ. The CDR3 DNA sequence: TGCGCCAGCAGCTTGCGGGGTGTCCCGGACAATGAGCAGTTCTTC. Translation: CASSLRGVPDNEQFF. The whole variable domain, remainder taken from reference TRBV5-1 and TRBJ2-1, is KAGVTQTPRYLIKTRGQQVTLSCSPISGHRSVSWYQQTPGQGLQFLFEYFSETQRNKGNFPGRFSGRQFSNSRSEMNVSTLELGDSALYLCASSLRGVPDNEQFFGPGTRLTVL.

The rearrangement uses TRBV2 and TRBJ1-1; 9 positions match TRBD1. Germline V gives CDR1 SNHLY, CDR2 FYNNEI. The V gene end was trimmed by 6 bases and the J gene end by 4 bases; junction bases not matched to a gene: 3. CDR3 size: 13 residues. This CDR3 reads CASRTGGPTEAFF. The CDR3 DNA reads as TGTGCCAGCAGGACAGGGGGGCCCACTGAAGCTTTCTTT.

V is TRBV18 and J is TRBJ2-7, with 10 positions matching TRBD2. V gave up 1 base and J gave up 2 bases; unmatched junction bases: 2. CDR3 length equals 15 residues. Germline CDR1 is KGHSH and CDR2 is LQKENI. The CDR3 region has the DNA TGTGCCAGCTCACCACGCCTAGCGGGGGCCTACGAGCAGTACTTC. It is translated as CASSPRLAGAYEQYF.

This chain connects TRBV7-9 to TRBJ1-1; D call uncertain. Trimming took 1 base from V and 11 from J, leaving 26 bases between them. Germline V gene lookup returns CDR1 SEHNR and CDR2 FQNEAQ (reference sequence). The CDR3 totals 17 residues. The CDR3 bases are TGTGCCAGCAGCTTAGTATCGGCAGTGGGCCAAGGTGTGGAGGCTTTCTTT. Its protein product is CASSLVSAVGQGVEAFF.

Only a few counts were recorded for this clone. The chain combines TRBV7-6 with TRBJ1-2; possible D gene TRBD1, 5 bases. The V gene's germline CDR1 is SGHVS and CDR2 FNYEAQ. V gave up 1 base and J gave up 7 bases, with 19 bases separating them. The CDR3 is 16 amino acids. This CDR3 is CASSLGNLAGRPGYTF. The CDR3, as DNA: TGTGCCAGCAGCTTAGGCAACCTGGCAGGGCGGCCTGGCTACACCTTC.